The 10 T cell receptor beta chains reported below all come from one sample, sequenced in a study of post-analysis software for immune sequencing data. The study's findings and limits: Patients carried five TRBV segments more frequently than controls did, and TRBV5-6, TRBV5-1 and TRBV20-1 were among them.

Sequencing libraries made from TCR beta cDNA carried unique molecular identifiers. One entry per CDR3 protein, called by TCRdb with MiXCR from the PCR reads. This table has about 260,000 distinct CDR3 sequences, 36% appearing once. For these TCRs, the target antigens are not known. The material sequenced was blood. The receptors come from a girl aged 5-17 years with multiple sclerosis.

This clonotype was seen just once. A much bigger clone sits one base away, suggesting this may be a read error. This chain uses TRBV20-1 with TRBJ2-5, with TRBD2 identical over 7 bases. The J call may be wrong; the DNA end is better matched by TRBJ2-7. The CDR3 is made up of 12 amino acids. CDR1 DFQATT and CDR2 SNEGSKA come from the germline V gene (reference sequence). The CDR3 is CNAIPGGGEQYF. The CDR3 DNA is TGCAATGCTATCCCGGGCGGGGGCGAGCAGTACTTC.

The V gene is TRBV29-1, the J gene TRBJ2-1, with a weak D call TRBD2 (7 bases). Germline V lookup: CDR1 SQVTM, CDR2 ANQGSEA. CDR3 size: 14 residues. The ends were cut back, 7 bases at V and 5 bases at J, with 18 bases in the middle. CDR3 sequence (DNA): TGCAGCGCCAAGGGGGGGCTAATGCACAATGAGCAGTTCTTC. Protein: CSAKGGLMHNEQFF.

This clonotype was detected a few times. V gene TRBV3-1 combines with J gene TRBJ2-3, with 7 bases aligning to TRBD2. The CDR3 length is 15 residues. Per germline, CDR1 LGHDT and CDR2 YNNKEL (reference sequence). J gave up 4 bases and V 4 bases, and 8 bases lay outside the gene matches. The CDR3 nucleotides read TGTGCCAGCAGCCCCGGACTAGACCTCGCAGATACGCAGTATTTT. This encodes CASSPGLDLADTQYF.

This clonotype was observed once. V gene TRBV18 combines with J gene TRBJ2-7; unclear D gene. The better agreement between TRBJ2-4 and the DNA end casts doubt on the J call. Germline values: CDR1 KGHSH, CDR2 LQKENI. The CDR3 contains 13 residues. The CDR3, as DNA: TGTGCCAGCTCACTACCGTCCTGGGACATTCAGTACTTC. Amino acid sequence: CASSLPSWDIQYF.

This clonotype has at least ten counts. V gene TRBV20-1 combines with J gene TRBJ2-5; no firm D call. This CDR3 has 11 residues. Trimming pared 5 bases from V and 4 bases from J, leaving 8 bases between. The germline V gene has CDR1 DFQATT and CDR2 SNEGSKA (reference sequence). The CDR3 DNA is TGCAGTGCTGGGTCCTCAGAGACCCAGTACTTC. The encoded protein is CSAGSSETQYF.

This clonotype showed up just a few times. The chain couples TRBV18 to TRBJ2-5; tentative D call: TRBD1 (6 bases). The J call may be mistaken, given a closer DNA end match to TRBJ2-7. This CDR3 region has 12 residues. CDR1 is KGHSH and CDR2 is LQKENI in the germline V gene. The CDR3 sequence is CASSRTGPEQYF. DNA for the CDR3: TGTGCCAGCTCCCGAACAGGGCCCGAGCAGTACTTC.

This chain links TRBV12-3 or TRBV12-4 with TRBJ1-5; 7 bases line up with TRBD1. The V segment lost 6 bases and the J segment 4 bases; nucleotides outside the gene matches: 3. The CDR3 spans 13 residues. CDR3 region: CASRGQTNQPQHF. The CDR3 DNA reads as TGTGCCAGCAGGGGACAGACGAATCAGCCCCAGCATTTT.

This chain uses TRBV27 with TRBJ2-2, with D unresolved. Germline V gene data show CDR1 as MNHEY and CDR2 as SMNVEV (reference sequence). Trimming took off 2 bases at V and 8 bases at J, with 9 bases between the two ends. There are 13 residues in the CDR3. The CDR3 DNA sequence: TGTGCCAGCAGTTTACGCGGACGGGGGGAGCTGTTTTTT. This translates into CASSLRGRGELFF.

This clonotype appeared many times. The chain joins TRBV24-1 to TRBJ2-3, with 10 bases matching TRBD2. Germline V gene data show CDR1 as KGHDR and CDR2 as SFDVKD. CDR3 length: 14 amino acids. Unmatched junction bases numbered 4, after V lost 6 bases and J lost 5 bases. The CDR3 DNA reads as TGTGCCACCAGTCCTAGCGGGAGTAGAGATACGCAGTATTTT. Residues: CATSPSGSRDTQYF.

The gene calls are TRBV5-1 and TRBJ2-2, with D uncertain. The V end was cut by 4 bases, the J end by 3 bases, with 16 bases between. Per the germline V gene, CDR1 is SGHRS and CDR2 is YFSETQ. The CDR3 totals 16 residues. The CDR3 reads CASSGTSMGDTGELFF. As DNA, the CDR3 is TGCGCCAGCAGCGGCACCTCTATGGGCGACACCGGGGAGCTGTTTTTT. Full variable domain (outside the CDR3, taken from reference TRBV5-1 and TRBJ2-2): KAGVTQTPRYLIKTRGQQVTLSCSPISGHRSVSWYQQTPGQGLQFLFEYFSETQRNKGNFPGRFSGRQFSNSRSEMNVSTLELGDSALYLCASSGTSMGDTGELFFGEGSRLTVL.